Listed below are T cell receptor beta chains from one sample, sequenced in a study of cytomegalovirus exposure and HLA in healthy donors. Assay used: immunoSEQ multiplex PCR; TCRdb lists only in-frame clones, some missing. This table has approximately 150,000 clones, around 77% appearing once. Sequenced sample: PBMCs. These receptors originate from a man younger than 45 in good health and CMV-seropositive. Each CDR3 is given with its conserved first and last residue. The D gene is left open where the match is weak. Where a row states a size, it is once, few, many or the class of an expanded clone; other rows omit it.

j_call	clone_size	v_call	d_call	cdr3_nt	cdr3_aa
TRBJ1-5	few	TRBV28	NA	TGTGCCAGCAGCGGCAATCAGCCCCAGCATTTT	CASSGNQPQHF
TRBJ2-3	few	TRBV5-4	TRBD2	TGTGCCAGCAGGACTAGCGGGGGGGCTGGCACAGATACGCAGTATTTT	CASRTSGGAGTDTQYF
TRBJ1-1	NA	TRBV28	TRBD1	TGTGCCAGCAGTTTACGGAGGGGGCAAACGGTCACTGAAGCTTTCTTT	CASSLRRGQTVTEAFF
TRBJ2-3	NA	TRBV5-1	TRBD2	TGCGCCAGCAGCTCTACGACTAGCTATCCAGATACGCAGTATTTT	CASSSTTSYPDTQYF
TRBJ2-5	NA	TRBV10-3	TRBD2	TGTGCCATCAGTGAGGGGCTAGCGGGGGAGACCCAGTACTTC	CAISEGLAGETQYF
TRBJ2-7	NA	TRBV6-1	TRBD2	TGTGCCAGCAGTGCCTCCTCGGGGGGAAACGAGCAGTACTTC	CASSASSGGNEQYF
TRBJ2-1	NA	TRBV28	NA	TGTGCCAGCAGCCAGGGAAACGACAATGAGCAGTTCTTC	CASSQGNDNEQFF
TRBJ1-4	NA	TRBV15	NA	TGTGCCACCAGCAGAGATTTGACCGCGGGTCTGTTTTTT	CATSRDLTAGLFF
TRBJ2-7	NA	TRBV11-2	NA	TGTGCCAGCAGCTTAGAGTTAGCATCCTACGAGCAGTACTTC	CASSLELASYEQYF
TRBJ2-1	NA	TRBV19	TRBD2	TGTGCCAGTAGTACGGGACTAGCGGGGAACAATGAGCAGTTCTTC	CASSTGLAGNNEQFF
TRBJ2-5	NA	TRBV5-5	NA	TGTGCCAGCAGCTTTTTTAGCGGCCAAGAGACCCAGTACTTC	CASSFFSGQETQYF
TRBJ2-1	NA	TRBV10-3	NA	TGTGCCATCCAACCGACAGCTCCTGGCACCTACAATGAGCAGTTCTTC	CAIQPTAPGTYNEQFF
TRBJ2-3	NA	TRBV19	TRBD1	TGTGCCAGTAAGTTTAGGGGGCAGCAAGATACGCAGTATTTT	CASKFRGQQDTQYF
TRBJ1-6	NA	TRBV2	NA	TGTGCCAGCACCACCCTGGCCCAGGGAGGCTCACCCCTCCACTTT	CASTTLAQGGSPLHF
TRBJ2-3	NA	TRBV13	TRBD2	TGTGCCAGCAGCTTATCGGCGGGGGGGGGCACAGATACGCAGTATTTT	CASSLSAGGGTDTQYF
TRBJ1-2	NA	TRBV7-9	NA	TGTGCCAGCAGCCCTCAGCCGGGTAACTATGGCTACACCTTC	CASSPQPGNYGYTF
TRBJ2-5	NA	TRBV7-6	NA	TGTGCCAGCAGCTTCGGGGAAGGGGAGACCCAGTACTTC	CASSFGEGETQYF
TRBJ1-2	NA	TRBV6-1	NA	TGTGCCAGCAGTGAATGGGGGGCTAACTATGGCTACACCTTC	CASSEWGANYGYTF
TRBJ2-2	NA	TRBV19	TRBD1	TGTGCCAGTAGTGCAGGGGGCGGATCCACCGGGGAGCTGTTTTTT	CASSAGGGSTGELFF
TRBJ2-5	NA	TRBV5-1	NA	TGCGCCAGCAGGCCAGGGGGGTATCAAGAGACCCAGTACTTC	CASRPGGYQETQYF
TRBJ1-3	NA	TRBV21-1	NA	TGTGCCAGCAGCAAAGTGTCGGACACGAGAAACACCATATATTTT	CASSKVSDTRNTIYF
TRBJ1-2	NA	TRBV30	TRBD1	TGTGCCTGGAGGGGTGACAGGGGTGGCTATGGCTACACCTTC	CAWRGDRGGYGYTF
TRBJ1-1	NA	TRBV11-2	NA	TGTGCCAGCAGCCAGGGCATCAGGACTGAAGCTTTCTTT	CASSQGIRTEAFF
TRBJ1-1	NA	TRBV29-1	NA	TGCAGCGCCGGGTTGCTGAACACTGAAGCTTTCTTT	CSAGLLNTEAFF
TRBJ2-1	NA	TRBV7-3	TRBD2	TGTGCCAGCAGCCCAGCGACTAGCGGGAGGGATGAGCAGTTCTTC	CASSPATSGRDEQFF
TRBJ2-5	NA	TRBV19	NA	TGTGCCACTAGTCTTTACAGTGATGAGACCCAGTACTTC	CATSLYSDETQYF
TRBJ1-5	NA	TRBV18	NA	TGTGCCAGCTCACCTTCGCAACAGGGTGGACAGCCCCAGCATTTT	CASSPSQQGGQPQHF
TRBJ2-1	NA	TRBV6-4	NA	TGTGCCAGCAGTGGTTTGGCGGGGAGGTACAATGAGCAGTTCTTC	CASSGLAGRYNEQFF
TRBJ2-7	NA	TRBV30	TRBD1	TGTGCCTGGAGTCTCCCCGGGACAGGGTACGACGAGCAGTACTTC	CAWSLPGTGYDEQYF
TRBJ1-5	NA	TRBV5-1	NA	TGCGCCAGCAGCTTGAACACGGGTCAGCCCCAGCATTTT	CASSLNTGQPQHF
TRBJ1-1	NA	TRBV4-3	TRBD1	TGCGCCAGCAGCCAATATCGAGGGGGCCTGAACACTGAAGCTTTCTTT	CASSQYRGGLNTEAFF
TRBJ2-7	NA	TRBV19	TRBD2	TGTGCCAGTAGTCCCCCCAGGACTAGCGGGGTCTCCTACGAGCAGTACTTC	CASSPPRTSGVSYEQYF
TRBJ2-7	NA	TRBV7-9	TRBD1	TGTGCCAGCAGCTTGGTACCGGGACAGGGTGCGTACGAGCAGTACTTC	CASSLVPGQGAYEQYF
TRBJ1-2	NA	TRBV9	NA	TGTGCCAGCAGCCCTACGGGACGGGGGAACTATGGCTACACCTTC	CASSPTGRGNYGYTF
TRBJ1-2	NA	TRBV10-3	NA	TGTGCCATCAGTGAGAGCCTCGAGGTGGATGGCTACACCTTC	CAISESLEVDGYTF
TRBJ2-1	NA	TRBV5-6	TRBD2	TGTGCCAGCAGCTTAGGCCCCGGGACTAACAATGAGCAGTTCTTC	CASSLGPGTNNEQFF
TRBJ1-5	few	TRBV29-1	TRBD1	TGCAGCGTAGGTACCGGGACAGGGCTTCAGCCCCAGCATTTT	CSVGTGTGLQPQHF
TRBJ2-3	NA	TRBV14	NA	TGTGCCAGCAGTCAGACGGGAGATACGCAGTATTTT	CASSQTGDTQYF
TRBJ2-7	NA	TRBV15	TRBD2	TGTGCCACCAGCAGAGGTGGACTAGCTATCGAGCAGTACTTC	CATSRGGLAIEQYF
TRBJ2-7	few	TRBV6-1	NA	TGTGCCAGCAGTGAAAGGGGCTACGAGCAGTACTTC	CASSERGYEQYF
TRBJ2-2	NA	TRBV7-8	NA	TGTGCCAGCAGCTTACCCCGCGGGGGCCAAACGAACACCGGGGAGCTGTTTTTT	CASSLPRGGQTNTGELFF
TRBJ1-1	NA	TRBV18	NA	TGTGCCAGCTCACCAAACGAACAGGGGAACACTGAAGCTTTCTTT	CASSPNEQGNTEAFF